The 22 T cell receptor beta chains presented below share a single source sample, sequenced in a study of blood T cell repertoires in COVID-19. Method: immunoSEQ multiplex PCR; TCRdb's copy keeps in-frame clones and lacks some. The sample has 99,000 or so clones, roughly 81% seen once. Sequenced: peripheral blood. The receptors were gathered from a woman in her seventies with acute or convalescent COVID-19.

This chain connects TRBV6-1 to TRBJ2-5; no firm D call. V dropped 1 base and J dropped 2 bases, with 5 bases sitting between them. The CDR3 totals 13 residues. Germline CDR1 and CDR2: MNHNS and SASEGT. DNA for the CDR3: TGTGCCAGCAGTGAAGTACAGCAAGAGACCCAGTACTTC. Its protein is CASSEVQQETQYF.

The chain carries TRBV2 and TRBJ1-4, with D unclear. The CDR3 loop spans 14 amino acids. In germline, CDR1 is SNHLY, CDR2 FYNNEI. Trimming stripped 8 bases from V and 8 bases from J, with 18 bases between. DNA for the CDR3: TGTGCCAGCGGCGGGTTGGGGTTTGGCGAAAAACTGTTTTTT. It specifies CASGGLGFGEKLFF.

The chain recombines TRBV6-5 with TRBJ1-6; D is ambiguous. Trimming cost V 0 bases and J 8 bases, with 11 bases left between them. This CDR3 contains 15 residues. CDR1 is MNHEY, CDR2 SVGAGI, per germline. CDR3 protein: CASSYSGRLDSPLHF. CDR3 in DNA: TGTGCCAGCAGTTACTCGGGCCGGCTGGATTCACCCCTCCACTTT.

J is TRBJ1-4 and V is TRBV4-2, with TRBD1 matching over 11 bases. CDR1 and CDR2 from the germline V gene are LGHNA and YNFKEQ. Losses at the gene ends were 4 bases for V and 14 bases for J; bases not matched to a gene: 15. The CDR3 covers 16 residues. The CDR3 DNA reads TGTGCCAGCAGCCCCAATCATTCGGGACAGGGGGGGCGTCTGTTTTTT. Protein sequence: CASSPNHSGQGGRLFF.

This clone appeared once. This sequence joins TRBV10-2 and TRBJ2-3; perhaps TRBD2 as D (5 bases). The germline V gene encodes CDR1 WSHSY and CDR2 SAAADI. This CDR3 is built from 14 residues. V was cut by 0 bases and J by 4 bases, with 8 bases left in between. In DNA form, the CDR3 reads TGCGCCAGCAGTGAGTCTAGCGTGGCAGATACGCAGTATTTT. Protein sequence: CASSESSVADTQYF.

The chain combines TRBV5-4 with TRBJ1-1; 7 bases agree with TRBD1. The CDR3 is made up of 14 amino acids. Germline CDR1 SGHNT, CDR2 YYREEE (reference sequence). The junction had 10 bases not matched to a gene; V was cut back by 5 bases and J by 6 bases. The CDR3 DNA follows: TGTGCCAGCAGGCAAACAGGGGATGTCGCTGAAGCTTTCTTT. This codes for CASRQTGDVAEAFF.

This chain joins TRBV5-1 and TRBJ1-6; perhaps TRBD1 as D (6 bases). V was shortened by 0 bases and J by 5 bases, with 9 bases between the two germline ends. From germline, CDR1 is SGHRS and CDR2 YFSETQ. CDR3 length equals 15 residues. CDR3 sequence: CASSLGTDHNSPLHF. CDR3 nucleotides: TGCGCCAGCAGCTTGGGGACAGATCATAATTCACCCCTCCACTTT.

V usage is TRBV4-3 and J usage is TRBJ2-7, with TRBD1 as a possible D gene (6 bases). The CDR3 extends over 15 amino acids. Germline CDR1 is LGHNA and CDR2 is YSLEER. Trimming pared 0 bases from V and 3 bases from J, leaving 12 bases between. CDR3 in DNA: TGCGCCAGCAGCCAAGAACAGGACAGATTCTACGAGCAGTACTTC. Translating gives CASSQEQDRFYEQYF.

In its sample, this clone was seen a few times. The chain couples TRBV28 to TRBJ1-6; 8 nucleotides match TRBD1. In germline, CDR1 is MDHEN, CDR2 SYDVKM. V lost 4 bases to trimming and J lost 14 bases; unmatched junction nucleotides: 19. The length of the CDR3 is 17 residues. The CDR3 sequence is CASSSPSPGTGVFTLHF. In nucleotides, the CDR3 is TGTGCCAGCAGTTCCCCGAGTCCCGGGACAGGAGTCTTCACCCTCCACTTT.

CDR3 DNA: TGTGCCAGCAGCCCTTGGGGGGGTTATTCCTACGAGCAGTACTTC. Its translation: CASSPWGGYSYEQYF. The V and J genes are TRBV7-9 and TRBJ2-7; TRBD2 matches at 7 bases. Germline V gives CDR1 SEHNR, CDR2 FQNEAQ (reference sequence). The V gene end was trimmed by 5 bases and the J gene end by 1 base; junction bases not matched to a gene: 8. This CDR3 spans 15 amino acids.

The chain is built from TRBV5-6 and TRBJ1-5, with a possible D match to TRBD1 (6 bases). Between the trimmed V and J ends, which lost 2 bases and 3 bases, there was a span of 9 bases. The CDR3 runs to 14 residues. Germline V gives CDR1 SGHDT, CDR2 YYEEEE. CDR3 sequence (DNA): TGTGCCAGCAGCTTACAGGGTTTCAATCAGCCCCAGCATTTT. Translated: CASSLQGFNQPQHF.

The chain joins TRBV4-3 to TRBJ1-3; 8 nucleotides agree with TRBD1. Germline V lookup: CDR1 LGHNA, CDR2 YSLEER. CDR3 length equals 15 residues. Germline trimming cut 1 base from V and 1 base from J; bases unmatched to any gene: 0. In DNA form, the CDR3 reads TGCGCCAGCAGCCAAGGGACAGGGTCTGGAAACACCATATATTTT. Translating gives CASSQGTGSGNTIYF.

The CDR3 is CASSPPGGNEQFF. CDR3 sequence (DNA): TGTGCCAGCAGCCCTCCAGGGGGGAATGAGCAGTTCTTC. The V and J genes are TRBV3-1 (or the pseudogene TRBV3-2) and TRBJ2-1; tentatively, D is TRBD1 (7 bases). The germline V and J ends were trimmed by 4 bases and 7 bases, with 11 bases remaining between them. CDR3 length: 13 residues. CDR1 LGHDT and CDR2 YNNKEL come from the germline V gene (reference sequence).

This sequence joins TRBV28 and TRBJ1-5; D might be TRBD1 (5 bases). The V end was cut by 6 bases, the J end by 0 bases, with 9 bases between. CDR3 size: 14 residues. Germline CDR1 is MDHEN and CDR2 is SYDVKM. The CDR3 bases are TGTGCCAGCAGCCTTGACAGTAGCAATCAGCCCCAGCATTTT. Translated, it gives CASSLDSSNQPQHF. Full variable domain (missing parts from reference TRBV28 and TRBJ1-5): DVKVTQSSRYLVKRTGEKVFLECVQDMDHENMFWYRQDPGLGLRLIYFSYDVKMKEKGDIPEGYSVSREKKERFSLILESASTNQTSMYLCASSLDSSNQPQHFGDGTRLSIL.

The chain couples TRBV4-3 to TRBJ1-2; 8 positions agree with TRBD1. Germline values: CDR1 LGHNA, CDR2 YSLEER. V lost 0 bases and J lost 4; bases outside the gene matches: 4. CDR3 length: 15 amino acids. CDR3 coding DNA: TGCGCCAGCAGCCAAGACAGTACAGGGGGCTATGGCTACACCTTC. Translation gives CASSQDSTGGYGYTF.

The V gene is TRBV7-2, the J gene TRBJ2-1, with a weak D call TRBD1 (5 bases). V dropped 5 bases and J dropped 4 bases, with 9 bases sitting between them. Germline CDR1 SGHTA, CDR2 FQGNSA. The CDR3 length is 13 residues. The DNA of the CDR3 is TGTGCCAGCAGCCGTTCAGGGTACAATGAGCAGTTCTTC. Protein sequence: CASSRSGYNEQFF.

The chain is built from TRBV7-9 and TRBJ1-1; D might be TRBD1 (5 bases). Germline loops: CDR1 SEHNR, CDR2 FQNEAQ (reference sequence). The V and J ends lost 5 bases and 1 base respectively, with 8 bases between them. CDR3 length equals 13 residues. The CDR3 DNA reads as TGTGCCAGCAGCGCACAGGAGAACACTGAAGCTTTCTTT. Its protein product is CASSAQENTEAFF.

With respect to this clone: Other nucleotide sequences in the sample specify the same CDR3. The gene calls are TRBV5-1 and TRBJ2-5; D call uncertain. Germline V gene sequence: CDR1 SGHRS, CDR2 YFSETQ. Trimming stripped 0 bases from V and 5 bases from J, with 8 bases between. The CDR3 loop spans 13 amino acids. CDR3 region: CASSLAPPETQYF. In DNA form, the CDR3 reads TGCGCCAGCAGCTTGGCCCCTCCCGAGACCCAGTACTTC. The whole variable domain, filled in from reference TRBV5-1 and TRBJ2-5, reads KAGVTQTPRYLIKTRGQQVTLSCSPISGHRSVSWYQQTPGQGLQFLFEYFSETQRNKGNFPGRFSGRQFSNSRSEMNVSTLELGDSALYLCASSLAPPETQYFGPGTRLLVL.

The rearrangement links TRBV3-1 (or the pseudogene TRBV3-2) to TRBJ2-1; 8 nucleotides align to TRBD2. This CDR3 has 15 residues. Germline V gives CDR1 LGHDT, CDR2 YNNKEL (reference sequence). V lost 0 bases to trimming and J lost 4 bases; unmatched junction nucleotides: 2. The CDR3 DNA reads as TGTGCCAGCAGCCAAGACACGGGGGGGTACAATGAGCAGTTCTTC. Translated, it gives CASSQDTGGYNEQFF.

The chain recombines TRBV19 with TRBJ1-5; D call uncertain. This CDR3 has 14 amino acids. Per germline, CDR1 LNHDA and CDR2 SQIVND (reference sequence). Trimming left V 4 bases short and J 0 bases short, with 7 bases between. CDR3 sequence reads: CASSTYASNQPQHF. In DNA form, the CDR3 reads TGTGCCAGTAGTACCTATGCTAGCAATCAGCCCCAGCATTTT.

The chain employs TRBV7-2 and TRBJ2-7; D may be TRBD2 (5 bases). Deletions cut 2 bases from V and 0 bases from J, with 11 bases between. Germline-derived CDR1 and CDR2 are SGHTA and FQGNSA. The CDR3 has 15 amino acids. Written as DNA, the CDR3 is TGTGCCAGCAGCTTAATACGGGGAAGCTCCTACGAGCAGTACTTC. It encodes CASSLIRGSSYEQYF.

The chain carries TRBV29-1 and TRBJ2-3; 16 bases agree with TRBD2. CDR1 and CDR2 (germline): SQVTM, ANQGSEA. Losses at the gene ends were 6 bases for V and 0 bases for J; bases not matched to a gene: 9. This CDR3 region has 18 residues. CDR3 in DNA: TGCAGCGTGACGGGACTAGCGGGAGGGAAAGCTAGCACAGATACGCAGTATTTT. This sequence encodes CSVTGLAGGKASTDTQYF.